This TCR beta chain was documented in a study of cytomegalovirus exposure and HLA in healthy donors. Study-level findings and limits: Productive status was seen about 90% or about 30% of the time for most TCR beta V segments in an earlier analysis. An apparent linkage of common viral pathogens to several of the most significant clusters emerged in a later analysis.

Concerning this clone: Its antigen remains unidentified.

The germline V gene has CDR1 SGHAT and CDR2 FQNNGV. The CDR3 is 15 residues long. V gave up 1 base and J gave up 4 bases; unmatched junction bases: 5. Both 60 Vbeta primers and 13 Jbeta primers went into the PCR. Libraries were prepared by immunoSEQ multiplex PCR; TCRdb keeps only in-frame clonotypes and omits some of them. Of about 160,000 clones listed, around 83% are singletons. The V gene is TRBV11-2, the J gene TRBJ2-7; 9 bases are shared with TRBD1. Sequencing was performed on PBMCs. The clonotype originates from a man between 50 and 59 years old in good health and CMV-seropositive. CDR3 sequence reads: CASSLGQGDWYEQYF. The CDR3, as DNA: TGTGCCAGCAGCTTAGGACAGGGGGACTGGTACGAGCAGTACTTC.